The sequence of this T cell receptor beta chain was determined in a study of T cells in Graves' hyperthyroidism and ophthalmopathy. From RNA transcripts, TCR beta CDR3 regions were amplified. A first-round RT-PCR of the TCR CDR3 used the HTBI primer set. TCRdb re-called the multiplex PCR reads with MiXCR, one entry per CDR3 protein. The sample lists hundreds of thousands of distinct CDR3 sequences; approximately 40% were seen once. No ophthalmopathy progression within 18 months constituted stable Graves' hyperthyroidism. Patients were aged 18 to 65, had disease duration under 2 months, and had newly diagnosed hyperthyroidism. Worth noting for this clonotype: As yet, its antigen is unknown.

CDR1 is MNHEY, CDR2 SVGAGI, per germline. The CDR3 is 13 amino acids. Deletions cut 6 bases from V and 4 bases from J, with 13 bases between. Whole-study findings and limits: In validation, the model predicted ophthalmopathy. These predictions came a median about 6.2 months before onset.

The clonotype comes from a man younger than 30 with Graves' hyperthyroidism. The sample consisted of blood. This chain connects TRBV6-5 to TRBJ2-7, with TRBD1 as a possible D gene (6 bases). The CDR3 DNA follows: TGTGCCAGCAGGATTAGGACAGCGTACGAGCAGTACTTC. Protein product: CASRIRTAYEQYF.